This TCR beta chain was retrieved from a study of blood T cell repertoires in COVID-19 (dated by TCRdb to about 2020). About the investigation overall: Collaborator samples came from the United States, Italy and Spain and covered acute and convalescent phases of COVID-19. The samples were drawn from the first 160 participants of the ongoing ImmuneRACE study and from 1,254 subjects provided by 6 global collaborators. Sample metadata almost always included a de-identified subject ID, COVID-19 status, age in years and sex. The repertoires were released in a freely available public database meant as a resource for research on the immune response to SARS-CoV-2. Where available, HLA class I and class II types were obtained from metadata supplied by the sample provider rather than from assay-based typing. The material from the prospective study consisted of cDNA or gDNA derived from T cells, B-cell-depleted T cells, or PBMCs. The dataset comprised deeply sampled blood TCRbeta repertoires from subjects exposed to, actively infected with, or recovered from COVID-19.

The immunoSEQ Assay, a bias-controlled multiplex PCR, was used to amplify TCRbeta CDR3 regions from genomic DNA. Concerning the study's data processing: Within the assay, amplification of reference gene primers was used to estimate how many nucleated cells each sample contained. To quantify the absolute abundance of each unique TCRbeta CDR3 rearrangement, sequence reads were collapsed and filtered. For each sample, productive Simpson clonality was calculated by taking the square root of Simpson's diversity index across productive rearrangements. Here the immuneACCESS table is served through TCRdb, limited to in-frame sequences with V and J called. Missing clones are a known gap in these copies; in checked studies unresolved V genes cover under half, and the rest lacks a known reason. V, J and clone size are those of that table, while D and trimming were read from the DNA. The sample table shows nearly 35,000 clones, and about 90% are seen once. 40% to 45% of the sample is held by the ten biggest clonotypes.

Collaborating institutions collected whole blood in K2EDTA tubes following their own protocols. For TCRbeta analysis, collaborators shipped samples in one of three forms: frozen whole blood, isolated PBMCs, or DNA extracted from either of those sample types. CDR1 and CDR2 (LGHDT, YNNKEL) derive from the germline V gene (reference sequence). The CDR3 numbers 15 residues from cysteine through phenylalanine. The retained sequence is limited to the CDR3, 45 bases, with the frame set at the first base. V is pared back by 5 bases and J by 6 bases, with 16 bases lying between the germline termini. What the authors observed across the whole study: The quantity of clinical and demographic metadata differed by source and by participant and was supplied without curation.

This clone has only one observation. The antigen it recognizes is unknown. Per-nucleotide qualities are absent, and no much larger clonotype sits a single base away. Recombination linked TRBV3-1 (or the pseudogene TRBV3-2) to TRBJ1-4; no D gene is confidently identified. The sequence was collected from a human donor in a cohort sampled during active COVID-19. Sequencing input: peripheral blood. CDR3 reads: CASSTTGDRDEKLFF. DNA sequence: TGTGCCAGCAGCACCACCGGCGACCGGGATGAAAAACTGTTTTTT.